One and the same sample provided the 16 T cell receptor beta chains below, sequenced in a study of blood T cell repertoires in COVID-19. Produced via immunoSEQ multiplex PCR; TCRdb's table is partial and in-frame only. In the table there are a few hundred thousand clones, more than 65% of which are singletons. The sequenced material came from peripheral blood. The origin of the receptors is a person between 65 and 79 years old with COVID-19, enrolled during active disease.

The rearrangement uses TRBV7-9 and TRBJ2-1; 7 bases are a match to TRBD1. After removal of 5 bases from V and 3 bases from J, the junction contained 10 bases not matched to a gene. Germline V gene sequence: CDR1 SEHNR, CDR2 FQNEAQ (reference sequence). This CDR3 contains 16 residues. CDR3 loop: CASSHRTGYHYNEQFF. Here the CDR3 DNA reads TGTGCCAGCAGCCACCGGACAGGATACCACTACAATGAGCAGTTCTTC.

The CDR3 reads CASSQGLAVQETQYF. For the CDR3, the DNA is TGTGCCAGCAGCCAGGGACTAGCGGTACAAGAGACCCAGTACTTC. The chain employs TRBV14 and TRBJ2-5; TRBD2 agrees at 11 bases. The CDR3 contains 15 residues. Germline V lookup: CDR1 SGHDN, CDR2 FVKESK. The trim removed 3 bases at V and 2 bases at J, leaving 2 bases unmatched.

The chain is built from TRBV20-1 and TRBJ2-7; 8 positions match TRBD1. V trimming: 1 base; J trimming: 7 bases; junction bases outside the gene matches: 0. Per the germline V gene, CDR1 is DFQATT and CDR2 is SNEGSKA (reference sequence). CDR3 length: 11 amino acids. Here the CDR3 reads CSARGDREQYF. CDR3 coding DNA: TGCAGTGCTAGAGGGGACAGGGAGCAGTACTTC.

The J gene is TRBJ2-2, the V gene TRBV28; D possibly corresponds to TRBD2 (6 bases). Between the trimmed V and J ends, which lost 7 bases and 0 bases, there was a span of 12 bases. Germline CDR1 and CDR2: MDHEN and SYDVKM. The CDR3 is made up of 15 amino acids. This CDR3 is CASTGWDSNTGELFF. CDR3 coding DNA: TGTGCCAGCACCGGTTGGGACTCGAACACCGGGGAGCTGTTTTTT.

The chain has TRBV19 and TRBJ2-1; D gene unclear. Germline V gives CDR1 LNHDA, CDR2 SQIVND (reference sequence). V was clipped by 1 base and J by 1 base, with 5 bases between them. This CDR3 spans 14 amino acids. This CDR3 reads CASSIGGSYNEQFF. As DNA, the CDR3 is TGTGCCAGTAGTATAGGCGGTTCCTACAATGAGCAGTTCTTC.

The chain links TRBV29-1 to TRBJ2-5; D is unresolved. CDR3 size: 11 residues. CDR1 is SQVTM, CDR2 ANQGSEA, per germline. V lost 7 bases and J 5 bases, leaving 11 bases between the germline ends. The CDR3 DNA sequence: TGCAGCGCAAGAGCGTCTGAGACCCAGTACTTC. Translation gives CSARASETQYF.

The CDR3 nucleotides are TGCGCCAGCAGCTTGGGGCGGGGGCCCCACAATGAGCAGTTCTTC. The encoded protein is CASSLGRGPHNEQFF. J is TRBJ2-1 and V is TRBV5-1, with D perhaps matching TRBD2 (7 bases). In germline, CDR1 is SGHRS, CDR2 YFSETQ. CDR3 size: 15 residues. Trimming shortened V by 0 bases and J by 5 bases, and 12 bases separated the two germline ends. Looking up the rest from reference TRBV5-1 and TRBJ2-1 gives the full variable domain: KAGVTQTPRYLIKTRGQQVTLSCSPISGHRSVSWYQQTPGQGLQFLFEYFSETQRNKGNFPGRFSGRQFSNSRSEMNVSTLELGDSALYLCASSLGRGPHNEQFFGPGTRLTVL.

The chain is built from TRBV6-2 or TRBV6-3 and TRBJ2-1, with a tentative D call TRBD1 (6 bases). The ends were cut back, 2 bases at V and 2 bases at J, with 10 bases in the middle. In germline, CDR1 is MNHEY, CDR2 SVGEGT. This CDR3 comprises 15 residues. The CDR3 reads CASSYTGSPYNEQFF. CDR3 coding DNA: TGTGCCAGCAGTTACACAGGGAGTCCCTACAATGAGCAGTTCTTC.

This clone has a single count. The V gene is TRBV10-3, the J gene TRBJ1-2; 7 bases align to TRBD1. The CDR3 extends over 14 amino acids. Germline V gives CDR1 ENHRY, CDR2 SYGVKD. V lost 6 bases to trimming and J lost 7 bases; unmatched junction nucleotides: 11. The CDR3 DNA reads TGTGCCATCAGGCCTGAGGGGGCAGGAGCTGGCTACACCTTC. Translation gives CAIRPEGAGAGYTF.

The chain combines TRBV28 with TRBJ1-3, with 9 nucleotides matching TRBD1. V was pared by 5 bases and J by 6 bases, with 8 bases of the junction left unmatched. CDR3 size: 15 residues. CDR1 and CDR2 (germline): MDHEN, SYDVKM. This CDR3 reads CASSPSGQGSNTIYF. The CDR3 DNA follows: TGTGCCAGCAGTCCCTCCGGACAGGGGTCAAACACCATATATTTT.

The gene calls are TRBV5-5 and TRBJ2-6, with D perhaps TRBD2 (5 bases). This CDR3 is built from 14 residues. The V gene lost 1 base and the J gene lost 9 bases, with 11 bases spanning the gap. CDR1 and CDR2 from the germline V gene are SGHKS and YYEKEE (reference sequence). The CDR3 spells CASSLYSEVNVLTF. CDR3 DNA: TGTGCCAGCAGCTTGTACTCGGAGGTCAACGTCCTGACTTTC.

The chain recombines TRBV9 with TRBJ2-7; 8 positions agree with TRBD1. The CDR3 totals 15 residues. The germline V gene encodes CDR1 SGDLS and CDR2 YYNGEE. J was trimmed by 6 bases and V by 4 bases; bases with no gene match: 12. The DNA of the CDR3 is TGTGCCAGCAGCCATCCAGGGGGCGCAGGACCCGAGCAGTACTTC. Translating it yields CASSHPGGAGPEQYF. Supplemented by reference TRBV9 and TRBJ2-7, the full variable domain reads DSGVTQTPKHLITATGQRVTLRCSPRSGDLSVYWYQQSLDQGLQFLIQYYNGEERAKGNILERFSAQQFPDLHSELNLSSLELGDSALYFCASSHPGGAGPEQYFGPGTRLTVT.

V gene TRBV12-3 or TRBV12-4 combines with J gene TRBJ1-2; D might be TRBD1 (6 bases). The CDR3 is 12 residues long. V was shortened by 5 bases and J by 3 bases, with 7 bases between the two germline ends. CDR3 sequence reads: CASSDRHYGYTF. For the CDR3, the DNA is TGTGCCAGCAGTGACAGGCACTATGGCTACACCTTC.

The rearrangement joins TRBV12-3 or TRBV12-4 to TRBJ2-1; TRBD1 might be the D (6 bases). Trimming removed 4 bases from V and 8 bases from J, with 9 bases in between. The CDR3 is 12 residues long. The CDR3 loop reads CASSSQGHEQFF. The CDR3 DNA sequence: TGTGCCAGCAGTTCCCAGGGGCATGAGCAGTTCTTC.

The chain links TRBV13 to TRBJ2-1; 11 bases match TRBD2. The CDR3 runs to 19 residues. The V and J ends lost 0 bases and 0 bases, in that order; junction bases with no gene match: 7. Germline CDR1 is PRHDT and CDR2 is FYEKMQ (reference sequence). Here the CDR3 reads CASSLGALAGGSSYNEQFF. The CDR3 nucleotides are TGTGCCAGCAGCTTAGGAGCCCTAGCGGGAGGAAGCTCCTACAATGAGCAGTTCTTC.

A single count supports this clone. This same CDR3 is encoded by further DNA sequences in the sample. J is TRBJ2-5 and V is TRBV7-9; tentatively, D is TRBD1 (6 bases). Per germline, CDR1 SEHNR and CDR2 FQNEAQ (reference sequence). This CDR3 comprises 15 residues. The V and J ends lost 2 bases and 0 bases respectively, with 10 bases between them. CDR3 loop: CASSLRRGYQETQYF. The CDR3 DNA sequence: TGTGCCAGCAGCTTACGCAGGGGCTACCAAGAGACCCAGTACTTC.